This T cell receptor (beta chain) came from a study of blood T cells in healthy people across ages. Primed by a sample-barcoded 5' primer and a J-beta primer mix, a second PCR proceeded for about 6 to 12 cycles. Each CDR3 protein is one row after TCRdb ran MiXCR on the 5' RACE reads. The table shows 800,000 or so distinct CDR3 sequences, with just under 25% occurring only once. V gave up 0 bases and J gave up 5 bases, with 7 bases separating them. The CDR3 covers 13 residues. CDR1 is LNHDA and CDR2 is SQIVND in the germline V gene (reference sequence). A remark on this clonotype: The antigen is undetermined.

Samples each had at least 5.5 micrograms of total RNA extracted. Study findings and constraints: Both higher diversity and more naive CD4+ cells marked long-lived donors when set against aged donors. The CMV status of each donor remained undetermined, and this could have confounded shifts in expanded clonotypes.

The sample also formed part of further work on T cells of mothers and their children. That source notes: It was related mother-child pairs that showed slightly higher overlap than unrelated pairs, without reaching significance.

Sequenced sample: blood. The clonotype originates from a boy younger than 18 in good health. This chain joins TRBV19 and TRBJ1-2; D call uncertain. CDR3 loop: CASSIDLSYGYTF. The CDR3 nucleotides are TGTGCCAGTAGTATAGACCTCAGTTATGGCTACACCTTC.